This entry lists 29 T cell receptor beta chains sequenced from one sample in a study of T cell responses to AZD1222 COVID-19 vaccine. Sequencing used immunoSEQ multiplex PCR; TCRdb keeps in-frame clones, though not all of them. The sample carries approximately 100,000 clones, about nine tenths recorded once. Sequencing was performed on peripheral blood, taken on day 0 of AZD1222 vaccination. All receptors come from an adult in good health.

The gene calls are TRBV28 and TRBJ2-7; TRBD2 is a possible D gene (6 bases). Germline CDR1 MDHEN, CDR2 SYDVKM. CDR3 size: 17 residues. V was shortened by 5 bases and J by 0 bases, with 20 bases between the two germline ends. The CDR3 DNA is TGTGCCAGCAGTCCGGCGGCGGGACGCACTAGCTCCTACGAGCAGTACTTC. Its protein product is CASSPAAGRTSSYEQYF.

CDR3 residues: CATSDFLGGVKETQYF. In DNA form, the CDR3 reads TGTGCCACCAGTGATTTCTTGGGAGGGGTTAAAGAGACCCAGTACTTC. The V call is TRBV24-1, the J call TRBJ2-5, with 7 positions matching TRBD2. Per germline, CDR1 KGHDR and CDR2 SFDVKD. This CDR3 region has 16 residues. The V and J ends lost 1 base and 3 bases, in that order; junction bases with no gene match: 7.

This chain uses TRBV27 with TRBJ1-1; D unresolved. CDR3 length: 13 amino acids. V was pared by 10 bases and J by 3 bases, with 15 bases between. Germline loops: CDR1 MNHEY, CDR2 SMNVEV (reference sequence). CDR3 protein: CATSAQLYTEAFF. CDR3 DNA: TGTGCCACGTCCGCCCAGCTTTACACTGAAGCTTTCTTT.

The chain has TRBV5-6 and TRBJ2-7, with TRBD1 matching over 9 bases. This CDR3 region has 15 residues. CDR1 SGHDT and CDR2 YYEEEE come from the germline V gene. The V gene end was trimmed by 4 bases and the J gene end by 4 bases; junction bases not matched to a gene: 9. The CDR3 nucleotides are TGTGCCAGCAGCCTGAGGGGGACAGGGTTTTACGAGCAGTACTTC. Its protein product is CASSLRGTGFYEQYF.

The chain links TRBV6-1 to TRBJ2-2; 7 bases are shared with TRBD2. V lost 4 bases, J lost 5 bases, and 10 bases stayed unmatched. The germline CDR1 and CDR2 sequences are MNHNS and SASEGT. The CDR3 sequence is 16 residues long. CDR3 protein: CASSGPGGLYTGELFF. CDR3 nucleotides: TGTGCCAGCAGTGGCCCGGGGGGATTATATACCGGGGAGCTGTTTTTT.

This sequence joins TRBV10-3 and TRBJ2-5, with 10 bases aligning to TRBD1. Germline lookup yields CDR1 ENHRY and CDR2 SYGVKD. The CDR3 is 16 residues long. V trimming: 4 bases; J trimming: 5 bases; junction bases outside the gene matches: 10. The CDR3 loop reads CAISVGQGGIGETQYF. The CDR3 DNA reads TGTGCCATCAGTGTTGGACAGGGGGGGATAGGGGAGACCCAGTACTTC.

This chain connects TRBV6-2 or TRBV6-3 to TRBJ1-1; no firm D call. From germline, CDR1 is MNHEY and CDR2 SVGEGT. Trimming stripped 2 bases from V and 8 bases from J, with 15 bases between. There are 14 residues in the CDR3. The CDR3 loop reads CASSYHAGIPEAFF. The DNA for the CDR3 is TGTGCCAGCAGTTACCACGCGGGGATTCCCGAAGCTTTCTTT.

V gene TRBV4-2 combines with J gene TRBJ2-4, with D possibly called TRBD1 or TRBD2 (6 bases each). With 0 bases removed from V and 0 bases from J, the gap between germline ends came to 18 bases. CDR1 is LGHNA, CDR2 YNFKEQ, per germline. The CDR3 is made up of 19 amino acids. This CDR3 is CASSQDHGGVELAKNIQYF. The CDR3 DNA reads TGTGCCAGCAGCCAAGATCACGGGGGCGTCGAGTTAGCCAAAAACATTCAGTACTTC.

This chain uses TRBV5-6 with TRBJ1-2, with D possibly TRBD1 on 6 matching bases. The germline V and J ends were trimmed by 4 bases and 2 bases, with 15 bases remaining between them. CDR3 length: 15 residues. CDR1 and CDR2 from the germline V gene are SGHDT and YYEEEE. The CDR3 is CASSGQPVTNYGYTF. The CDR3 DNA is TGTGCCAGCAGCGGACAGCCGGTTACAAACTATGGCTACACCTTC.

V and J are TRBV12-5 and TRBJ2-7; D gene ambiguous. The V end was cut by 1 base, the J end by 3 bases, with 10 bases between. CDR1 and CDR2 (germline): LGHNT, FRNRAP. This CDR3 has 14 amino acids. In nucleotides, the CDR3 is TGTGCTAGTGGTTTGGGATGGAGTTACTACGAGCAGTACTTC. Translation gives CASGLGWSYYEQYF.

The rearrangement joins TRBV5-6 to TRBJ1-2; D is ambiguous. The ends were cut back, 0 bases at V and 3 bases at J, with 0 bases in the middle. The germline gives CDR1 SGHDT, CDR2 YYEEEE. CDR3 length: 11 amino acids. This chain's CDR3 is CASSLDYGYTF. The CDR3 nucleotides are TGTGCCAGCAGCTTGGACTATGGCTACACCTTC.

CDR3 nucleotide sequence: TGTGCCAGCACATTTGGGGGAGGAGGAGAGACCCAGTACTTC. It yields the protein CASTFGGGGETQYF. The rearrangement joins TRBV13 to TRBJ2-5, with a tentative D call TRBD2 (6 bases). The CDR3 runs 14 residues. Germline V gene lookup returns CDR1 PRHDT and CDR2 FYEKMQ (reference sequence). V was clipped by 7 bases and J by 4 bases, with 16 bases between them.

The J gene is TRBJ2-7, the V gene TRBV7-3; 12 bases match TRBD1. Losses at the gene ends were 5 bases for V and 3 bases for J; bases not matched to a gene: 5. The CDR3 runs 15 residues. Germline V gene data show CDR1 as SGHTA and CDR2 as FQGTGA. The DNA of the CDR3 is TGTGCCAGCAGCCGCGGGGACAGGGGGCTCTACGAGCAGTACTTC. The encoded protein is CASSRGDRGLYEQYF.

The chain joins TRBV6-5 to TRBJ1-6; possible D gene TRBD1, 6 bases. This CDR3 is built from 14 residues. The germline V and J ends were trimmed by 10 bases and 7 bases, with 17 bases remaining between them. Germline-derived CDR1 and CDR2 are MNHEY and SVGAGI. The CDR3 region is CATQGGQYNSPLHF. The CDR3 nucleotides read TGTGCCACGCAAGGAGGACAGTACAATTCACCCCTCCACTTT.

V is TRBV20-1 and J is TRBJ1-4; no clear D gene. Germline-derived CDR1 and CDR2 are DFQATT and SNEGSKA (reference sequence). The V end lost 3 bases, the J end lost 7 bases, and 18 bases lay between the germline ends. The CDR3 totals 15 residues. The CDR3 spells CSASSYGGLSEKLFF. In DNA, the CDR3 is TGCAGTGCTAGTTCTTACGGTGGATTAAGTGAAAAACTGTTTTTT.

The genes are TRBV5-4 and TRBJ2-3; 7 bases align to TRBD2. The V segment lost 8 bases and the J segment 3 bases; nucleotides outside the gene matches: 12. Germline CDR1 SGHNT, CDR2 YYREEE (reference sequence). The CDR3 length is 15 residues. The CDR3: CASDVGGRTTDTQYF. Here the CDR3 DNA reads TGTGCCAGTGACGTCGGCGGGAGAACAACAGATACGCAGTATTTT.

This clone was seen only a few times. The chain carries TRBV28 and TRBJ1-2, with D possibly TRBD1 on 6 matching bases. CDR3 length: 15 amino acids. Germline CDR1 is MDHEN and CDR2 is SYDVKM. Trimming took off 7 bases at V and 8 bases at J, with 23 bases between the two ends. The CDR3 sequence is CASKTGDTRLEGYTF. CDR3 coding DNA: TGTGCCAGCAAAACCGGGGACACCAGGTTAGAGGGCTACACCTTC.

This chain connects TRBV7-3 to TRBJ1-2; D not certain. Looked up from germline, CDR1 is SGHTA and CDR2 is FQGTGA. This CDR3 comprises 13 residues. V gave up 2 bases and J gave up 2 bases, with 6 bases separating them. The CDR3 protein is CASSLGPNYGYTF. In DNA, the CDR3 is TGTGCCAGCAGCTTAGGGCCGAACTATGGCTACACCTTC.

The table lists this clone with a few counts. The chain has TRBV4-3 and TRBJ1-6; D perhaps matches TRBD1 (6 bases). The CDR3 totals 14 residues. The germline CDR1 and CDR2 sequences are LGHNA and YSLEER. Trimming took off 3 bases at V and 5 bases at J, with 8 bases between the two ends. The CDR3 sequence is CASSQGQHNSPLHF. In nucleotides, the CDR3 is TGCGCCAGCAGCCAGGGACAACATAATTCACCCCTCCACTTT.

The J gene is TRBJ2-7, the V gene TRBV4-2, with TRBD2 as a possible D gene (6 bases). This CDR3 comprises 12 residues. V lost 5 bases, J lost 9 bases, and 14 bases lay in between. Per germline, CDR1 LGHNA and CDR2 YNFKEQ. The CDR3 nucleotides are TGTGCCAGCAGCTCAACAGCGGGTCCGCAGTACTTC. Translated, it gives CASSSTAGPQYF.

The CDR3 loop is CASSTAGDKSYEQYF. The CDR3 DNA follows: TGTGCCAGCAGTACCGCCGGCGATAAGTCCTACGAGCAGTACTTC. This chain joins TRBV28 and TRBJ2-7, with D unclear. This CDR3 is built from 15 residues. Germline CDR1 MDHEN, CDR2 SYDVKM. V gave up 5 bases and J gave up 1 base, with 15 bases separating them. Drawing the rest from reference TRBV28 and TRBJ2-7, the complete variable domain is DVKVTQSSRYLVKRTGEKVFLECVQDMDHENMFWYRQDPGLGLRLIYFSYDVKMKEKGDIPEGYSVSREKKERFSLILESASTNQTSMYLCASSTAGDKSYEQYFGPGTRLTVT.

This clone appeared once. V is TRBV7-3 and J is TRBJ2-1; TRBD2 matches at 11 bases. V lost 4 bases and J lost 7; bases outside the gene matches: 12. The CDR3 loop spans 17 amino acids. The germline V gene encodes CDR1 SGHTA and CDR2 FQGTGA. The CDR3 DNA follows: TGTGCCAGCAGCTACGTAGCCACTAGCGGGAGAACGAATGAGCAGTTCTTC. This codes for CASSYVATSGRTNEQFF.

The chain uses TRBV7-6 and TRBJ2-1; 7 nucleotides align to TRBD1. Trimming at V came to 5 bases and at J to 2 bases, leaving 9 bases not matched to a gene. The CDR3 length is 16 residues. Germline lookup yields CDR1 SGHVS and CDR2 FNYEAQ. Written as DNA, the CDR3 is TGTGCCAGCAGCCCTCGACAGGGTCGCGCCTACAATGAGCAGTTCTTC. Amino acids: CASSPRQGRAYNEQFF.

This chain links TRBV7-3 with TRBJ2-3; TRBD1 matches 7 bases. Germline V gives CDR1 SGHTA, CDR2 FQGTGA. The ends lost 5 bases at V and 0 bases at J; junction bases unmatched: 8. This CDR3 is built from 16 residues. The chain's CDR3 is CASSPGTVRSTDTQYF. The DNA of the CDR3 is TGTGCCAGCAGCCCAGGGACAGTACGTAGCACAGATACGCAGTATTTT.

The rearrangement joins TRBV28 to TRBJ1-2; TRBD1 aligns across 7 bases. The length of the CDR3 is 14 residues. Germline trimming cut 7 bases from V and 5 bases from J; bases unmatched to any gene: 10. Germline V gene sequence: CDR1 MDHEN, CDR2 SYDVKM. The CDR3 protein is CASIQGGASYGYTF. Written as DNA, the CDR3 is TGTGCCAGCATCCAAGGGGGCGCGAGTTATGGCTACACCTTC.

V and J are TRBV7-2 and TRBJ1-2; 9 nucleotides line up with TRBD1. Germline loops: CDR1 SGHTA, CDR2 FQGNSA. The CDR3 has 17 residues. V trimming: 0 bases; J trimming: 0 bases; junction bases outside the gene matches: 5. DNA of the CDR3: TGTGCCAGCAGCTTAGCGGGACAGGGAGGTTCTAACTATGGCTACACCTTC. It specifies CASSLAGQGGSNYGYTF.

CDR3 amino acids: CAWSAQGSVEQYF. DNA for the CDR3: TGTGCCTGGAGTGCCCAGGGGAGCGTCGAGCAGTACTTC. The chain recombines TRBV30 with TRBJ2-7, with D possibly being TRBD1 (6 bases). Germline CDR1 and CDR2: GTSNPN and SVGIG (reference sequence). The V end lost 1 base, the J end lost 6 bases, and 13 bases lay between the germline ends. The CDR3 has 13 residues.

This clone appeared a few times. V gene TRBV28 combines with J gene TRBJ1-5, with D perhaps TRBD1 (6 bases). This CDR3 is 16 amino acids long. V lost 5 bases and J 3 bases, leaving 17 bases between the germline ends. The V gene's germline CDR1 is MDHEN and CDR2 SYDVKM. CDR3 residues: CASSVTGRGDNQPQHF. CDR3 nucleotide sequence: TGTGCCAGCAGTGTTACGGGGAGGGGGGACAATCAGCCCCAGCATTTT.

This chain links TRBV6-5 with TRBJ1-2; a weak D match, TRBD1 (5 bases). Looked up from germline, CDR1 is MNHEY and CDR2 is SVGAGI. The CDR3 consists of 13 residues. V was shortened by 2 bases and J by 8 bases, with 12 bases between the two germline ends. CDR3 in DNA: TGTGCCAGCAGTTACGACGGCCAGGGCGGCTACACCTTC. Translation gives CASSYDGQGGYTF.